These T cell receptor beta chains were read from a single sample in a study of shared clonotypes between healthy human individuals. TCRdb's copy holds only in-frame clones and misses some; the assay was immunoSEQ multiplex PCR. The table records about 2 million clones, approximately 94% of them present only once. The source material was naive CD8+ T cells sorted from blood. These receptor sequences come from a man aged 18-30 years in good health. CDR3s leave out the opening cysteine and the closing phenylalanine or tryptophan.

J gene: TRBJ1-1
V gene: TRBV27
CDR3 protein: ASSGQANTEAF

J gene: TRBJ2-1
V gene: TRBV19
CDR3 protein: ASSIYWTKNEQF

J gene: TRBJ2-7
V gene: TRBV28
CDR3 protein: ASSLSPQEWVPYEQY

J gene: TRBJ1-4
V gene: TRBV7-9
CDR3 protein: ASSLAPGGVGRDEKLF

J gene: TRBJ2-5
V gene: TRBV27
CDR3 protein: ASSFGLEAGQETQY

J gene: TRBJ2-3
V gene: TRBV2
CDR3 protein: ASSEGGGTQY

J gene: TRBJ1-1
V gene: TRBV29-1
CDR3 protein: SVDLGGVNTEAF

J gene: TRBJ1-1
V gene: TRBV11-2
CDR3 protein: ASSPMPGTGKGTEAF

J gene: TRBJ1-3
V gene: TRBV9
CDR3 protein: ASSGGTSGNTIY

J gene: TRBJ1-6
V gene: TRBV4-1
CDR3 protein: ASSQVGIDSPLH

J gene: TRBJ2-7
V gene: TRBV4-2
CDR3 protein: ASSQAGSYEQY

J gene: TRBJ2-1
V gene: TRBV7-3
CDR3 protein: ASSLQGGKQF

J gene: TRBJ2-7
V gene: TRBV4-1
CDR3 protein: ASSQDPGTGGSEQY

J gene: TRBJ1-1
V gene: TRBV4-1
CDR3 protein: ASRVMEGMNTEAF

J gene: TRBJ2-5
V gene: TRBV7-6
CDR3 protein: ASSSVLGGETQY

J gene: TRBJ1-1
V gene: TRBV5-1
CDR3 protein: ASSRQQGATGTEAF

J gene: TRBJ1-5
V gene: TRBV4-1
CDR3 protein: ASSQDDRQFNQPQH

J gene: TRBJ2-2
V gene: TRBV5-1
CDR3 protein: ASSAWDRGSTGELF

J gene: TRBJ2-5
V gene: TRBV29-1
CDR3 protein: SVVGQGVQTQY

J gene: TRBJ2-7
V gene: TRBV11-1
CDR3 protein: ASSLSQGIYEQY

J gene: TRBJ2-1
V gene: TRBV11-3
CDR3 protein: ASSLGTGGVVDNEQF

J gene: TRBJ2-3
V gene: TRBV9
CDR3 protein: ASSEGTSGNPSTDTQY

J gene: TRBJ1-2
V gene: TRBV7-2
CDR3 protein: ASSLGMGGPYGYT

J gene: TRBJ2-2
V gene: TRBV5-4
CDR3 protein: ASSFGGEDTGELF

J gene: TRBJ2-7
V gene: TRBV4-1
CDR3 protein: ASSQGVSYEQY

J gene: TRBJ2-2
V gene: TRBV6-5
CDR3 protein: ASSYRLGELF

J gene: TRBJ2-2
V gene: TRBV5-6
CDR3 protein: ASSLKPGELF

J gene: TRBJ1-3
V gene: TRBV30
CDR3 protein: AWNLDSEFSGNTIY

J gene: TRBJ2-5
V gene: TRBV7-9
CDR3 protein: ASSAGRVAGQTQETQY

J gene: TRBJ1-2
V gene: TRBV6-6
CDR3 protein: ASSYEVGGYGYT

J gene: TRBJ2-7
V gene: TRBV5-5
CDR3 protein: ASSLDPIYYEQY

J gene: TRBJ2-7
V gene: TRBV5-1
CDR3 protein: ASSLTTTLARSYEQY

J gene: TRBJ2-1
V gene: TRBV11-2
CDR3 protein: ASSLGPGEIDEQF

J gene: TRBJ1-2
V gene: TRBV5-4
CDR3 protein: ASSDPDAHAGYT

J gene: TRBJ1-2
V gene: TRBV27
CDR3 protein: ASSYVQGYGYT

J gene: TRBJ1-6
V gene: TRBV4-3
CDR3 protein: ASSQDEAGQVNSPLH

J gene: TRBJ2-7
V gene: TRBV6-1
CDR3 protein: ASSTGGPYEQY

J gene: TRBJ1-5
V gene: TRBV28
CDR3 protein: ASAAPISNQPQH

J gene: TRBJ1-3
V gene: TRBV4-3
CDR3 protein: ASSQDPADSGNTIY

J gene: TRBJ1-2
V gene: TRBV19
CDR3 protein: ASSGQSINYGYT

J gene: TRBJ1-1
V gene: TRBV7-9
CDR3 protein: ASSLEFTEDTEAF

J gene: TRBJ2-3
V gene: TRBV13
CDR3 protein: ASCKGTTSTDTQY

J gene: TRBJ2-7
V gene: TRBV7-3
CDR3 protein: ASSLTSGDEQY

J gene: TRBJ2-7
V gene: TRBV9
CDR3 protein: ASSVSVGDGNEQY

J gene: TRBJ2-3
V gene: TRBV7-9
CDR3 protein: ASNLGQGTDTQY

J gene: TRBJ2-2
V gene: TRBV4-1
CDR3 protein: ASSLQSSNTGELF

J gene: TRBJ1-6
V gene: TRBV27
CDR3 protein: ASSLLSGTYNSPLH

J gene: TRBJ2-7
V gene: TRBV5-4
CDR3 protein: ASSSGRGPIYEQY

J gene: TRBJ2-7
V gene: TRBV7-9
CDR3 protein: ASREGLQGVEQY

J gene: TRBJ1-2
V gene: TRBV7-9
CDR3 protein: ASSLANYGYT

J gene: TRBJ1-2
V gene: TRBV5-1
CDR3 protein: ASSLTGDPRYGYT

J gene: TRBJ2-3
V gene: TRBV28
CDR3 protein: ASSLGGPRITDTQY